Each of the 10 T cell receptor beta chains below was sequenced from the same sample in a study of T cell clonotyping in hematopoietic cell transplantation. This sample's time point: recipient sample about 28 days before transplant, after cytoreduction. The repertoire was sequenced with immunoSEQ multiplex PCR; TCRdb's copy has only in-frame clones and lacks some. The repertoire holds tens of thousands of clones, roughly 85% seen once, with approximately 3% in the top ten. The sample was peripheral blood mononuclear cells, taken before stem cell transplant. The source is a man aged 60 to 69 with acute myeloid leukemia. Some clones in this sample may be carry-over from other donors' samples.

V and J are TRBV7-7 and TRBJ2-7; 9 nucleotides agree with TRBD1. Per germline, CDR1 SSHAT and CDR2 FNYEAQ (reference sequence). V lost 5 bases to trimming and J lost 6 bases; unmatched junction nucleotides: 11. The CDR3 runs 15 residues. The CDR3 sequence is CASSGPGTGMIEQYF. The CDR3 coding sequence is TGTGCCAGCAGCGGTCCCGGGACAGGGATGATCGAGCAGTACTTC.

CDR3 bases: TGTGCCTGGAGTCCGCAAGGGGACTACTATGGCTACACCTTC. Its protein is CAWSPQGDYYGYTF. The chain joins TRBV30 to TRBJ1-2; D is possibly TRBD1 (5 bases). V lost 2 bases to trimming and J lost 3 bases, with 13 bases between them. Germline-derived CDR1 and CDR2 are GTSNPN and SVGIG (reference sequence). CDR3 length: 14 residues.

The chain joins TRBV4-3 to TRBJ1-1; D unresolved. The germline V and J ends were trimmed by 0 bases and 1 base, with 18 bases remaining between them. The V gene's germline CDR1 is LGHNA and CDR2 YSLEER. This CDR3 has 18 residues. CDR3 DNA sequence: TGCGCCAGCAGCCAAGATCCTCGAACCCTCAAAAGGAACACTGAAGCTTTCTTT. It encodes CASSQDPRTLKRNTEAFF.

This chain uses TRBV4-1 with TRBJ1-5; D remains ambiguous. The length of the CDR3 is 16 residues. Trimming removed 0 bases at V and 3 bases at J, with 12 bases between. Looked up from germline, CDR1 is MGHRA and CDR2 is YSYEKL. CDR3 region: CASSQEGRQFNQPQHF. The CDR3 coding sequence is TGCGCCAGCAGCCAAGAAGGTCGGCAGTTCAATCAGCCCCAGCATTTT.

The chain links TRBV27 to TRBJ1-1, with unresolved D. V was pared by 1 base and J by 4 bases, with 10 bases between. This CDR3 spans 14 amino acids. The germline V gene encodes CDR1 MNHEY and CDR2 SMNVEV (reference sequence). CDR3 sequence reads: CASSLLQFSTEAFF. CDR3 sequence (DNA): TGTGCCAGCAGTTTATTACAGTTTAGCACTGAAGCTTTCTTT.

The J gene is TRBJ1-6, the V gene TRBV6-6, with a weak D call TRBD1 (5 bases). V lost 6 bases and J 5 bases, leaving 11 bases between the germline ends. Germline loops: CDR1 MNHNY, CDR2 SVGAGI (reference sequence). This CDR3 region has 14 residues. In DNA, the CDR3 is TGTGCCAGCAGACCCAGGGTGGATAATTCACCCCTCCACTTT. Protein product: CASRPRVDNSPLHF.

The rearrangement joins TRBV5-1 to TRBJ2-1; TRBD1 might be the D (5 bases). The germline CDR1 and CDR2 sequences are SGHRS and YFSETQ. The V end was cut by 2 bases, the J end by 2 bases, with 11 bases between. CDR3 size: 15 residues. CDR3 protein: CASSLVLGAYNEQFF. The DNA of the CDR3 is TGCGCCAGCAGCTTAGTCCTAGGGGCCTACAATGAGCAGTTCTTC. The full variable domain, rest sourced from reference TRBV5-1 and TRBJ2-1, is KAGVTQTPRYLIKTRGQQVTLSCSPISGHRSVSWYQQTPGQGLQFLFEYFSETQRNKGNFPGRFSGRQFSNSRSEMNVSTLELGDSALYLCASSLVLGAYNEQFFGPGTRLTVL.

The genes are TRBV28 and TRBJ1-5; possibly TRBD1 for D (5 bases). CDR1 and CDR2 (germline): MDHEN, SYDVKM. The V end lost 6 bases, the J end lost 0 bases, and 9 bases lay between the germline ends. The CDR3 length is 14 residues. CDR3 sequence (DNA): TGTGCCAGCAGCGGACACCCTAGCAATCAGCCCCAGCATTTT. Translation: CASSGHPSNQPQHF.

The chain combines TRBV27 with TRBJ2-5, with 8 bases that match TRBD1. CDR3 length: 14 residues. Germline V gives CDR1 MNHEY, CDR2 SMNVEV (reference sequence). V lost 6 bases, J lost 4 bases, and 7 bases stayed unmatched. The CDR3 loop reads CASSTPGGRETQYF. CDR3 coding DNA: TGTGCCAGCAGCACCCCAGGGGGCCGAGAGACCCAGTACTTC.

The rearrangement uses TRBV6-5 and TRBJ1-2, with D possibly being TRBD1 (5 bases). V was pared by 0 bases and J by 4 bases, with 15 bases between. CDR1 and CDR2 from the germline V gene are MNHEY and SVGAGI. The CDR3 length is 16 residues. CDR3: CASSYSSGTWGYGYTF. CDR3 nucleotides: TGTGCCAGCAGTTACTCTTCAGGGACCTGGGGCTATGGCTACACCTTC.